What follows is one T cell receptor beta chain and its context. The antigen remains unidentified. Germline V CDR1 and CDR2: LNHDA, SQIVND (reference sequence). V was pared by 5 bases and J by 6 bases, with 11 bases between. This CDR3 is built from 13 residues. This specimen comes from a study of shared clonotypes between healthy human individuals. Findings of the study overall: Of the naive CD4 clonotypes, around 4.7% were shared across several donors.

Only CD45RO-negative cells positively selected for CCR7 counted as naive CD8 cells, so terminally differentiated effector memory CD45RA+ cells were excluded. The donors, healthy adults who were HIV-negative, had experienced no recent acute infections or vaccinations. Splitting of each subset's genomic DNA was done evenly across several immunoSEQ plates. Per the original methods: Filtering differed, since immunoSEQ gave only junction sequences and no quality scores. The repertoire was sequenced with immunoSEQ multiplex PCR; TCRdb's copy has only in-frame clones and lacks some. V, J and clone size were drawn from that table, and D and trimming were deduced from the DNA. The sample lists roughly 2 million clones, 85% to 95% occurring once.

Source material: naive CD8+ T cells sorted from blood. This chain joins TRBV19 and TRBJ2-1; tentatively, D is TRBD2 (5 bases). The origin of this receptor is a man between 18 and 29 years old in good health. The CDR3 here is CASSVTTINEQFF. The CDR3 DNA sequence: TGTGCCAGTAGTGTGACTACTATCAATGAGCAGTTCTTC.